Each of the 17 T cell receptor beta chains below was sequenced from the same sample in a study of long-term antiretroviral therapy in people with HIV. It was version v3.0 of the immunoSEQ assay that was run at survey level. The table came from immunoSEQ multiplex PCR; TCRdb's copy has only in-frame clones and leaves some out. The table includes 25,000 to 35,000 clones, approximately 83% detected once. Sequenced here: unsorted PBMCs, sampled 2.7 to 2.9 years after starting antiretroviral therapy. Every receptor here comes from a man aged 25 to 40 with HIV.

This chain uses TRBV13 with TRBJ2-1; a weak D match, TRBD2 (5 bases). V shed 3 bases and J shed 8 bases, with 14 bases lying between them. The CDR3 totals 14 residues. Per germline, CDR1 PRHDT and CDR2 FYEKMQ (reference sequence). The CDR3 sequence is CASSFNLATHEQFF. DNA of the CDR3: TGTGCCAGCAGCTTTAACTTAGCGACCCATGAGCAGTTCTTC.

The chain is built from TRBV28 and TRBJ1-1; no firm D call. From germline, CDR1 is MDHEN and CDR2 SYDVKM. The CDR3 is made up of 15 amino acids. The V end was cut by 5 bases, the J end by 1 base, with 14 bases between. The CDR3 loop is CASSAGEGANTEAFF. CDR3 nucleotides: TGTGCCAGCAGTGCCGGGGAGGGAGCGAACACTGAAGCTTTCTTT.

The count of this clone is one. The chain carries TRBV6-5 and TRBJ1-1; D is undetermined. Germline values: CDR1 MNHEY, CDR2 SVGAGI. V was clipped by 8 bases and J by 10 bases, with 17 bases between them. The CDR3 contains 12 residues. As DNA, the CDR3 is TGTGCCAGCCTAAGTGGTACCCGGGGAGCTTTCTTT. It codes for CASLSGTRGAFF.

This clone has only a few counts. This chain uses TRBV27 with TRBJ2-7; D gene ambiguous. Germline CDR1 reads MNHEY; CDR2 reads SMNVEV (reference sequence). The CDR3 has 13 amino acids. V lost 3 bases and J 4 bases, leaving 10 bases between the germline ends. CDR3 nucleotides: TGTGCCAGCAGTTTTAGTCGCGGTTACGAGCAGTACTTC. Translation: CASSFSRGYEQYF.

The chain couples TRBV9 to TRBJ2-5; 16 nucleotides agree with TRBD2. Looked up from germline, CDR1 is SGDLS and CDR2 is YYNGEE. After removal of 4 bases from V and 5 bases from J, the junction contained 11 bases not matched to a gene. This CDR3 has 18 residues. CDR3 region: CASSTHSPGLAGGETQYF. Written as DNA, the CDR3 is TGTGCCAGCAGCACGCATTCCCCGGGACTAGCGGGGGGGGAGACCCAGTACTTC. Supplemented by reference TRBV9 and TRBJ2-5, the full variable domain reads DSGVTQTPKHLITATGQRVTLRCSPRSGDLSVYWYQQSLDQGLQFLIQYYNGEERAKGNILERFSAQQFPDLHSELNLSSLELGDSALYFCASSTHSPGLAGGETQYFGPGTRLLVL.

The CDR3 sequence: CASSDRGENTGELFF. The CDR3 bases are TGTGCCAGCAGCGACAGGGGGGAGAACACCGGGGAGCTGTTTTTT. V is TRBV6-5 and J is TRBJ2-2, with TRBD1 matching 9 bases. The CDR3 spans 15 residues. Germline V CDR1 and CDR2: MNHEY, SVGAGI. The trim removed 6 bases at V and 1 base at J, leaving 3 bases unmatched.

The chain joins TRBV2 to TRBJ1-5, with a possible D match to TRBD1 (5 bases). Trimming shortened V by 2 bases and J by 4 bases, and 6 bases separated the two germline ends. Germline V CDR1 and CDR2: SNHLY, FYNNEI. CDR3 length: 13 amino acids. CDR3 region: CASSEWGNQPQHF. Written as DNA, the CDR3 is TGTGCCAGCAGTGAATGGGGGAATCAGCCCCAGCATTTT.

The chain employs TRBV11-2 and TRBJ2-2; 10 positions agree with TRBD2. The CDR3 contains 15 residues. The germline V gene encodes CDR1 SGHAT and CDR2 FQNNGV. V was pared by 11 bases and J by 4 bases, with 10 bases of the junction left unmatched. CDR3 in DNA: TGTGCCTGCCAACTAGCGGGGCCCCTCACCGGGGAGCTGTTTTTT. Translated: CACQLAGPLTGELFF.

The CDR3 loop is CASSPRNSANTGELFF. As DNA, the CDR3 is TGTGCCAGCAGCCCCAGGAATTCCGCGAACACCGGGGAGCTGTTTTTT. The chain recombines TRBV7-3 with TRBJ2-2; D is unclear. The CDR3 consists of 16 residues. Between the trimmed V and J ends, which lost 5 bases and 0 bases, there was a span of 13 bases. Looked up from germline, CDR1 is SGHTA and CDR2 is FQGTGA.

V is TRBV19 and J is TRBJ1-4; 9 bases align to TRBD1. V lost 5 bases to trimming and J lost 6 bases; unmatched junction nucleotides: 13. Germline V CDR1 and CDR2: LNHDA, SQIVND (reference sequence). CDR3 length equals 17 residues. CDR3 nucleotide sequence: TGTGCCAGTAGTGCAAAAAACAGGGGGCGAACGTATGAAAAACTGTTTTTT. This gives the protein CASSAKNRGRTYEKLFF.

The chain recombines TRBV6-5 with TRBJ1-2; D is ambiguous. The CDR3 runs 14 residues. V lost 6 bases, J lost 0 bases, and 11 bases lay in between. CDR1 and CDR2 from the germline V gene are MNHEY and SVGAGI. CDR3 sequence: CASRGLSTNYGYTF. CDR3 nucleotides: TGTGCCAGCAGAGGACTGTCTACTAACTATGGCTACACCTTC.

The J gene is TRBJ2-7, the V gene TRBV11-2; tentatively, D is TRBD1 (6 bases). CDR3 length: 13 amino acids. V lost 6 bases and J lost 6, with 15 bases in between. The germline gives CDR1 SGHAT, CDR2 FQNNGV. In nucleotides, the CDR3 is TGTGCCAGCAGGTCAAACAGGGATATCGAGCAGTACTTC. Its protein is CASRSNRDIEQYF. Full variable domain (rest looked up from reference TRBV11-2 and TRBJ2-7): EAGVAQSPRYKIIEKRQSVAFWCNPISGHATLYWYQQILGQGPKLLIQFQNNGVVDDSQLPKDRFSAERLKGVDSTLKIQPAKLEDSAVYLCASRSNRDIEQYFGPGTRLTVT.

The rearrangement joins TRBV7-3 to TRBJ2-1; possibly TRBD2 for D (6 bases). The V end lost 4 bases, the J end lost 2 bases, and 12 bases lay between the germline ends. Germline-derived CDR1 and CDR2 are SGHTA and FQGTGA. The CDR3 runs to 15 residues. This chain's CDR3 is CASSSIAVTYNEQFF. In nucleotides, the CDR3 is TGTGCCAGCAGCTCCATAGCGGTGACCTACAATGAGCAGTTCTTC.

The chain links TRBV27 to TRBJ2-7; 9 nucleotides match TRBD2. The CDR3 totals 17 residues. CDR1 is MNHEY and CDR2 is SMNVEV in the germline V gene (reference sequence). V lost 2 bases and J lost 3; bases outside the gene matches: 11. In nucleotides, the CDR3 is TGTGCCAGCAGTTTAGGGTACGGGGGCGGGAGGGTCTACGAGCAGTACTTC. It codes for CASSLGYGGGRVYEQYF.

This chain connects TRBV19 to TRBJ2-7; D remains ambiguous. The V end was cut by 3 bases, the J end by 2 bases, with 8 bases between. CDR1 is LNHDA and CDR2 is SQIVND in the germline V gene (reference sequence). CDR3 size: 13 residues. This CDR3 is CASSISGTYEQYF. CDR3 sequence (DNA): TGTGCCAGTAGTATCTCTGGTACCTACGAGCAGTACTTC.

The chain links TRBV6-1 to TRBJ1-1; D unclear. The CDR3 length is 12 residues. Trimming removed 7 bases at V and 1 base at J, with 7 bases between. Germline loops: CDR1 MNHNS, CDR2 SASEGT. The CDR3 DNA follows: TGTGCCAGCACTGTCGGGAACACTGAAGCTTTCTTT. Translation: CASTVGNTEAFF.

The chain carries TRBV5-1 and TRBJ2-7; 7 bases are shared with TRBD1. V lost 3 bases and J lost 7; bases outside the gene matches: 7. The germline V gene encodes CDR1 SGHRS and CDR2 YFSETQ. The CDR3 length is 13 residues. CDR3 region: CASSSTTGLEQYF. The DNA for the CDR3 is TGCGCCAGCAGCTCCACGACAGGGTTAGAGCAGTACTTC.